The 27 T cell receptor beta chains below come from one sample, sequenced in a study of cytomegalovirus exposure and HLA in healthy donors. The PCR was carried out with 60 Vbeta primers and 13 Jbeta primers. The repertoire was sequenced with immunoSEQ multiplex PCR; TCRdb's copy has only in-frame clones and lacks some. The sample records around 120,000 clones, about 78% being singletons. Sequencing used PBMCs. All receptors come from a middle-aged woman in good health and CMV-seropositive.

The chain links TRBV6-6 to TRBJ2-5, with D uncertain. V was trimmed by 5 bases and J by 2 bases, leaving 6 bases between them. The CDR3 spans 12 residues. Germline assignment: CDR1 MNHNY and CDR2 SVGAGI (reference sequence). The DNA of the CDR3 is TGTGCCAGCAGTCCCTATCAAGAGACCCAGTACTTC. Translating gives CASSPYQETQYF.

V is TRBV9 and J is TRBJ2-1; TRBD1 might be the D (5 bases). The V and J ends lost 0 bases and 4 bases respectively, with 11 bases between them. CDR1 SGDLS and CDR2 YYNGEE come from the germline V gene. The CDR3 extends over 15 amino acids. The CDR3 bases are TGTGCCAGCAGCGTAGTTCAGGGTTGGTACAATGAGCAGTTCTTC. Amino acid sequence: CASSVVQGWYNEQFF.

V is TRBV5-1 and J is TRBJ1-1; the match to TRBD1 covers 10 bases. Unmatched junction bases numbered 4, after V lost 4 bases and J lost 7 bases. Looked up from germline, CDR1 is SGHRS and CDR2 is YFSETQ. The CDR3 extends over 13 amino acids. The CDR3 sequence is CASSRDRGREAFF. CDR3 in DNA: TGCGCCAGCAGCCGTGACAGGGGGCGTGAAGCTTTCTTT.

The CDR3 here is CASSLGAGGSYEQYF. For the CDR3, the DNA is TGTGCCAGCAGTTTAGGGGCAGGGGGGTCCTACGAGCAGTACTTC. The chain uses TRBV27 and TRBJ2-7; the D gene is possibly TRBD1 (7 bases). V was shortened by 2 bases and J by 1 base, with 12 bases between the two germline ends. The CDR3 runs to 15 residues. CDR1 is MNHEY, CDR2 SMNVEV, per germline (reference sequence).

The chain recombines TRBV7-9 with TRBJ2-1, with D perhaps TRBD2 (6 bases). The CDR3 is made up of 16 amino acids. Germline CDR1 and CDR2: SEHNR and FQNEAQ (reference sequence). V lost 0 bases and J 3 bases, leaving 12 bases between the germline ends. In DNA, the CDR3 is TGTGCCAGCAGCTTAGCGCAAGGACTAAACTACAATGAGCAGTTCTTC. Translating it yields CASSLAQGLNYNEQFF.

This clone was found once. The chain uses TRBV7-9 and TRBJ2-5, with 9 bases matching TRBD1. V shed 5 bases, J shed 1 base, and the junction held 5 bases outside the gene matches. CDR1 SEHNR and CDR2 FQNEAQ come from the germline V gene (reference sequence). The CDR3 totals 15 residues. CDR3 region: CASSPGQGIQETQYF. As DNA, the CDR3 is TGTGCCAGCAGCCCGGGACAGGGAATCCAAGAGACCCAGTACTTC.

The genes are TRBV7-9 and TRBJ2-7, with 7 bases lining up with TRBD1. The trim removed 1 base at V and 3 bases at J, leaving 6 bases unmatched. CDR3 length: 15 amino acids. Germline-derived CDR1 and CDR2 are SEHNR and FQNEAQ (reference sequence). In DNA, the CDR3 is TGTGCCAGCAGCTTAGACTACAGGGGAAACTACGAGCAGTACTTC. Amino acid sequence: CASSLDYRGNYEQYF.

The genes are TRBV4-3 and TRBJ2-7, with 8 bases that match TRBD2. The germline V gene encodes CDR1 LGHNA and CDR2 YSLEER. The junction had 6 bases not matched to a gene; V was cut back by 2 bases and J by 3 bases. The CDR3 length is 15 residues. The CDR3 spells CASSQYAGGNYEQYF. The CDR3, as DNA: TGCGCCAGCAGCCAATACGCGGGGGGAAACTACGAGCAGTACTTC.

The sample holds a few counts of this clone. This chain connects TRBV2 to TRBJ1-1; 10 bases map to TRBD1. The CDR3 runs to 14 residues. Germline CDR1 reads SNHLY; CDR2 reads FYNNEI. Trimming at V came to 6 bases and at J to 3 bases, leaving 4 bases not matched to a gene. The CDR3 spells CASSGGTGDTEAFF. CDR3 nucleotides: TGTGCCAGCAGCGGCGGGACAGGGGACACTGAAGCTTTCTTT. Using reference TRBV2 and TRBJ1-1 for the parts outside the CDR3, the full variable domain is EPEVTQTPSHQVTQMGQEVILRCVPISNHLYFYWYRQILGQKVEFLVSFYNNEISEKSEIFDDQFSVERPDGSNFTLKIRSTKLEDSAMYFCASSGGTGDTEAFFGQGTRLTVV.

The chain couples TRBV25-1 to TRBJ1-5; maybe TRBD1 (5 bases). The germline CDR1 and CDR2 sequences are MGHDK and SYGVNS. CDR3 length: 14 residues. V was cut by 6 bases and J by 0 bases, with 9 bases left in between. Here the CDR3 reads CASSQGYSNQPQHF. CDR3 bases: TGTGCCAGCAGCCAGGGCTATAGCAATCAGCCCCAGCATTTT. Combining the CDR3 with reference TRBV25-1 and TRBJ1-5 gives the whole variable domain EADIYQTPRYLVIGTGKKITLECSQTMGHDKMYWYQQDPGMELHLIHYSYGVNSTEKGDLSSESTVSRIRTEHFPLTLESARPSHTSQYLCASSQGYSNQPQHFGDGTRLSIL.

The table lists this clone with a few counts. The rearrangement joins TRBV2 to TRBJ2-7, with 7 bases aligning to TRBD2. V lost 7 bases, J lost 1 base, and 7 bases stayed unmatched. The CDR3 extends over 14 amino acids. The germline V gene has CDR1 SNHLY and CDR2 FYNNEI. CDR3 protein: CASIAGVPSYEQYF. Written as DNA, the CDR3 is TGTGCCAGCATTGCGGGGGTACCTTCCTACGAGCAGTACTTC.

The chain employs TRBV5-1 and TRBJ1-1; no clear D gene. There are 13 residues in the CDR3. From germline, CDR1 is SGHRS and CDR2 YFSETQ. Trimming removed 2 bases from V and 1 base from J, with 6 bases in between. The CDR3 region has the DNA TGCGCCAGCAGCTTTCAGTCGAACACTGAAGCTTTCTTT. Amino acids: CASSFQSNTEAFF.

The chain employs TRBV11-2 and TRBJ1-6; D might be TRBD1 (5 bases). CDR1 SGHAT and CDR2 FQNNGV come from the germline V gene. The V gene lost 0 bases and the J gene lost 8 bases, with 17 bases spanning the gap. The CDR3 is made up of 17 amino acids. Here the CDR3 reads CASSLDVFRQGYSPLHF. For the CDR3, the DNA is TGTGCCAGCAGCTTAGACGTTTTTAGGCAGGGCTATTCACCCCTCCACTTT.

The V gene is TRBV4-1, the J gene TRBJ1-2, with 7 bases matching TRBD1. Germline values: CDR1 MGHRA, CDR2 YSYEKL. The CDR3 extends over 18 amino acids. The V gene end was trimmed by 0 bases and the J gene end by 2 bases; junction bases not matched to a gene: 12. The CDR3 nucleotides read TGCGCCAGCAGCCAAGACTGGGATTCTCCAGGGGGAAACTATGGCTACACCTTC. Residues: CASSQDWDSPGGNYGYTF.

The chain combines TRBV4-3 with TRBJ2-2; D gene unclear. The germline CDR1 and CDR2 sequences are LGHNA and YSLEER. The V end lost 1 base, the J end lost 4 bases, and 7 bases lay between the germline ends. The CDR3 has 14 amino acids. The DNA of the CDR3 is TGCGCCAGCAGCCAAGGCATACTCACCGGGGAGCTGTTTTTT. It codes for CASSQGILTGELFF.

J is TRBJ2-1 and V is TRBV2; 11 nucleotides line up with TRBD2. The CDR3 covers 17 residues. Germline V gives CDR1 SNHLY, CDR2 FYNNEI. V gave up 2 bases and J gave up 5 bases; unmatched junction bases: 8. The CDR3 nucleotides read TGTGCCAGCAGTGAACTACTACCGGGACTAGCGGACAATGAGCAGTTCTTC. Encoded protein: CASSELLPGLADNEQFF.

V and J are TRBV2 and TRBJ1-4; D is uncertain. CDR1 SNHLY and CDR2 FYNNEI come from the germline V gene. The germline V and J ends were trimmed by 6 bases and 8 bases, with 10 bases remaining between them. The CDR3 extends over 12 amino acids. The chain's CDR3 is CASSATGEKLFF. Written as DNA, the CDR3 is TGTGCCAGCAGCGCAACGGGGGAAAAACTGTTTTTT. Using reference TRBV2 and TRBJ1-4 for the parts outside the CDR3, the full variable domain is EPEVTQTPSHQVTQMGQEVILRCVPISNHLYFYWYRQILGQKVEFLVSFYNNEISEKSEIFDDQFSVERPDGSNFTLKIRSTKLEDSAMYFCASSATGEKLFFGSGTQLSVL.

This clone turned up a few times. This chain joins TRBV11-2 and TRBJ1-1; 7 nucleotides match TRBD1. After removal of 4 bases from V and 5 bases from J, the junction contained 10 bases not matched to a gene. The CDR3 runs to 15 residues. In germline, CDR1 is SGHAT, CDR2 FQNNGV. CDR3 residues: CASSSPLAGGTEAFF. The CDR3 nucleotides read TGTGCCAGCAGCTCCCCCCTGGCAGGGGGGACTGAAGCTTTCTTT.

The chain links TRBV19 to TRBJ2-1, with TRBD1 matching over 7 bases. The V segment lost 0 bases and the J segment 6 bases; nucleotides outside the gene matches: 8. This CDR3 spans 16 amino acids. The germline V gene encodes CDR1 LNHDA and CDR2 SQIVND (reference sequence). CDR3 sequence (DNA): TGTGCCAGTAGTATAGAGCGGACAGGCCGTGTCAATGAGCAGTTCTTC. This gives the protein CASSIERTGRVNEQFF.

The gene calls are TRBV28 and TRBJ1-2; weak D call: TRBD1 (5 bases). The CDR3 is made up of 14 amino acids. Trimming left V 3 bases short and J 9 bases short, with 17 bases between. From germline, CDR1 is MDHEN and CDR2 SYDVKM. CDR3 DNA: TGTGCCAGCAGTTTGGGGGACGGGACTATCCGCTACACCTTC. Encoded protein: CASSLGDGTIRYTF.

This rearrangement joins TRBV5-4 to TRBJ2-3; TRBD1 aligns across 11 bases. The CDR3 has 15 amino acids. With V trimmed by 4 bases and J by 4 bases, 5 bases remained unmatched. CDR1 and CDR2 (germline): SGHNT, YYREEE (reference sequence). This chain's CDR3 is CASSLRTGGPDTQYF. The CDR3 nucleotides are TGTGCCAGCAGCCTCCGGACAGGGGGCCCAGATACGCAGTATTTT.

The rearrangement links TRBV9 to TRBJ1-1; D gene uncertain. The V end was cut by 3 bases, the J end by 4 bases, with 10 bases between. The CDR3 covers 13 residues. Germline V gene data show CDR1 as SGDLS and CDR2 as YYNGEE. The CDR3: CASSEGGATEAFF. CDR3 sequence (DNA): TGTGCCAGCAGCGAGGGAGGAGCCACTGAAGCTTTCTTT. The variable domain in full, with the rest retrieved from reference TRBV9 and TRBJ1-1, is DSGVTQTPKHLITATGQRVTLRCSPRSGDLSVYWYQQSLDQGLQFLIQYYNGEERAKGNILERFSAQQFPDLHSELNLSSLELGDSALYFCASSEGGATEAFFGQGTRLTVV.

V usage is TRBV7-2 and J usage is TRBJ2-5, with a possible D match to TRBD1 (5 bases). This CDR3 has 13 amino acids. Germline CDR1 reads SGHTA; CDR2 reads FQGNSA. V was trimmed by 1 base and J by 7 bases, leaving 10 bases between them. The CDR3 DNA is TGTGCCAGCAGCTTAGACACAGGTCGGACCCAGTACTTC. Protein product: CASSLDTGRTQYF.

The chain recombines TRBV16 with TRBJ1-5; D may be TRBD1 (5 bases). Trimming shortened V by 4 bases and J by 7 bases, and 14 bases separated the two germline ends. This CDR3 comprises 14 residues. The germline gives CDR1 KGHSY, CDR2 FQNENV. CDR3 loop: CASSRDPAGQPQHF. The CDR3 DNA reads TGTGCCAGCAGCCGGGACCCGGCGGGGCAGCCCCAGCATTTT.

V gene TRBV2 combines with J gene TRBJ1-1; 9 nucleotides match TRBD1. The CDR3 spans 14 residues. CDR1 and CDR2 from the germline V gene are SNHLY and FYNNEI. Trimming took 10 bases from V and 4 from J; bases not matched to a gene: 10. The CDR3 DNA reads as TGTGCCATCCAAAAACCGACAGGGGGCACTGAAGCTTTCTTT. Protein: CAIQKPTGGTEAFF.

The rearrangement uses TRBV6-5 and TRBJ2-7; 7 bases are shared with TRBD1. Germline loops: CDR1 MNHEY, CDR2 SVGAGI. With V trimmed by 2 bases and J by 7 bases, 8 bases remained unmatched. The CDR3 extends over 14 amino acids. CDR3 sequence: CASSYGTVTKEQYF. CDR3 nucleotide sequence: TGTGCCAGCAGTTACGGGACAGTTACGAAGGAGCAGTACTTC.

The chain employs TRBV20-1 and TRBJ1-5, with D unclear. Trimming removed 5 bases from V and 10 bases from J, with 12 bases in between. This CDR3 is 11 amino acids long. The germline V gene encodes CDR1 DFQATT and CDR2 SNEGSKA (reference sequence). This CDR3 reads CSARGIGPQHF. The CDR3 nucleotides read TGCAGTGCTCGGGGAATCGGACCCCAGCATTTT.